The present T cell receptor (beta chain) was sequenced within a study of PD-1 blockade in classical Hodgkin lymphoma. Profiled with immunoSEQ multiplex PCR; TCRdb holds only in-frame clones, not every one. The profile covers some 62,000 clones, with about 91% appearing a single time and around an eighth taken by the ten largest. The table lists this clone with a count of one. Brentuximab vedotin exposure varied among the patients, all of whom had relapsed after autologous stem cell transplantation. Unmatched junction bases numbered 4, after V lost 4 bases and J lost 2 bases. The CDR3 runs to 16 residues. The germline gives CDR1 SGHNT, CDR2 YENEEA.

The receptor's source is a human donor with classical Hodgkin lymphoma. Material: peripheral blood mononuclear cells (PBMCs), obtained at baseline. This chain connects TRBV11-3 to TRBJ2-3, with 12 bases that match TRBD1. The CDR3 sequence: CASSSGQGAHTDTQYF. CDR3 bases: TGTGCCAGCAGCTCGGGACAGGGGGCGCACACAGATACGCAGTATTTT.